This TCR beta chain was sequenced during a study of blood T cell repertoires in COVID-19. Study-level information: COVID-19 samples from acute and convalescent phases originated in the United States, Italy and Spain. Sample material is recorded as cDNA or gDNA derived from T cells, B-cell-depleted T cells, or PBMCs.

Method: immunoSEQ multiplex PCR; TCRdb's copy keeps in-frame clones and lacks some. The data hold about 210,000 clones, with 92% observed a single time. This CDR3 has 15 residues. In germline, CDR1 is SGHTA, CDR2 FQGTGA. J lost 1 base, V lost 6 bases, and 6 bases had no gene match. Sequenced input: peripheral blood. The sequence derives from a man aged 25 to 40 with acute or convalescent COVID-19. The chain uses TRBV7-3 and TRBJ2-3; TRBD2 agrees at 8 bases. CDR3 amino acids: CASSHGGAGTDTQYF. CDR3 DNA sequence: TGTGCCAGCAGTCACGGGGGGGCAGGCACAGATACGCAGTATTTT.